This TCR beta chain comes out of a study of blood T cell repertoires in COVID-19. The CDR3 covers 14 residues. Trimming took off 6 bases at V and 6 bases at J, with 17 bases between the two ends. In germline, CDR1 is SGHDT, CDR2 YYEEEE. Generated by immunoSEQ multiplex PCR, the TCRdb table keeps only in-frame clones and is missing some. The data show some 74,000 clones, 70% to 80% seen once. This rearrangement joins TRBV5-6 to TRBJ2-3, with a tentative D call TRBD2 (5 bases). Source material: peripheral blood. The clonotype was recovered from a human donor in a cohort sampled during active COVID-19. CDR3: CASNSWTGKDTQYF. The CDR3 DNA follows: TGTGCCAGCAACTCCTGGACCGGGAAGGATACGCAGTATTTT.